This TCR beta chain derives from a study of T cell responses to AZD1222 COVID-19 vaccine. Study-wide background: Timing groups of about 4 and about 12 weeks for second doses were pooled.

This clone was recorded once. Its specificity is not known. General study findings and limits: Donor demographics were predominantly white British with a female majority; clonal diversity may be underestimated. Unmutated variant regions are reportedly targeted by nearly half of spike-specific TCRs.

The assay was immunoSEQ multiplex PCR, and TCRdb's table has in-frame clones only and misses some. The table has some 120,000 clones, 75% to 90% seen once; the top ten hold roughly 1.5%. The receptor's source is an adult in good health. The sequencing used peripheral blood, collected on day 0 of AZD1222 vaccination.

The CDR3 DNA is TGTGCCAGCAGCAGGGGTCCGGGGGGATTTACAGATACGCAGTATTTT. As protein: CASSRGPGGFTDTQYF. J is TRBJ2-3 and V is TRBV7-2, with 7 bases fitting TRBD2. Germline trimming cut 5 bases from V and 3 bases from J; bases unmatched to any gene: 11. The CDR3 has 16 residues. Germline V gene sequence: CDR1 SGHTA, CDR2 FQGNSA.